These T cell receptor beta chains were read from a single sample in a study of blood T cells in healthy people across ages. TCRdb reprocessed the 5' RACE reads via MiXCR and lists one record per CDR3 protein. The sample has hundreds of thousands of distinct CDR3 sequences; under 25% are singletons. The sequenced sample consisted of blood. The receptors derive from a man aged 65-85 years in good health. Each CDR3 is given with its conserved first and last residue. A D gene is named only where the DNA matches it firmly. Clone size is shown for a subset of rows, as once, few, many or a class of expanded clone.

j_call v_call clone_size d_call cdr3_nt cdr3_aa
TRBJ2-1 TRBV7-9 few TRBD2 TGTGCCAGCAGCTTCGGGACTAGCGGAAACAATGAGCAGTTCTTC CASSFGTSGNNEQFF
TRBJ2-6 TRBV30 NA NA TGTGCCTGGAGTCCCCCCGGCCCGGCCAACGTCCTGACTTTC CAWSPPGPANVLTF
TRBJ2-5 TRBV7-7 many TRBD1 TGTGCCAGCAGCCTCGGGACAGGAGGAGAGACCCAGTACTTC CASSLGTGGETQYF
TRBJ1-5 TRBV6-5 NA NA TGTGCCAGCAGTTACTCCCCAGCTAGCAATCAGCCCCAGCATTTT CASSYSPASNQPQHF
TRBJ2-7 TRBV5-1 few TRBD1 TGCGCCAGCAGCAGGGACAGGAACTCCTACGAGCAGTACTTC CASSRDRNSYEQYF
TRBJ1-4 TRBV12-3/TRBV12-4 few TRBD1 TGTGCCAGCAGTTGGACAGGGCCAACTAATGAAAAACTGTTTTTT CASSWTGPTNEKLFF
TRBJ2-5 TRBV14 few NA TGTGCCAGCAGCCAAGGATGGGGTCGCCCATACCAAGAGACCCAGTACTTC CASSQGWGRPYQETQYF
TRBJ2-7 TRBV3-1 NA NA TGTGCCAGCAGCCAAGTATCAGGGGCGAACTACGAGCAGTACTTC CASSQVSGANYEQYF
TRBJ2-2 TRBV9 NA NA TGTGCCAGCAGCCCCTGGACAGGGAGGGTGAGCACCGGGGAGCTGTTTTTT CASSPWTGRVSTGELFF
TRBJ2-7 TRBV12-3/TRBV12-4 few NA TGTGCCAGCGCTACCAGGGGGGGCTCCTACGAGCAGTACTTC CASATRGGSYEQYF
TRBJ2-5 TRBV28 few NA TGTGCCAGCATCCAGGGGGGCGGGAGAGTCGAGACCCAGTACTTC CASIQGGGRVETQYF
TRBJ1-3 TRBV3-1 NA NA TGTGCCAGCAGCCAAGCCGGTTCTCCTGGAAACACCATATATTTT CASSQAGSPGNTIYF
TRBJ2-5 TRBV25-1 NA NA TGTGCCAGCAGTGAATACAGGAATGCTCGAGAGACCCAGTACTTC CASSEYRNARETQYF
TRBJ2-7 TRBV10-3 few NA TGTGCCATCAGTGAGGGACAGAGAACCTACGAGCAGTACTTC CAISEGQRTYEQYF
TRBJ2-7 TRBV28 many TRBD1 TGTGCCAGCAAGGGGACAGGGTTAAGCTACGAGCAGTACTTC CASKGTGLSYEQYF
TRBJ1-1 TRBV6-2/TRBV6-3 NA NA TGTGCCAGCATCTACGGGGGCTCCGGCACTGAAGCTTTCTTT CASIYGGSGTEAFF
TRBJ2-5 TRBV29-1 many TRBD2 TGCAGCGTTGCGCTTAGCGGGAGGGCTCCAGAGACCCAGTACTTC CSVALSGRAPETQYF
TRBJ1-2 TRBV7-2 few NA TGTGCCAGCAGCTTAGGAGACAGGGGCTACACCTTC CASSLGDRGYTF